What follows are 22 T cell receptor beta chains derived from one specimen sequenced in a study of Ad26.COV2.S vaccination and SARS-CoV-2 variants. Treatment: around 19 received Ad26.COV2.S at low or high dose, single or two shots; 5 received placebo; per-sample allocation not given. Specimens were obtained on day 63 following the first vaccine or placebo injection. Clones were sequenced by immunoSEQ multiplex PCR, and TCRdb holds only the in-frame ones, with some missing. This sample carries about 320,000 clones, roughly 80% of them seen once, and the ten largest clones take 2% to 2.5%. Here the sequenced sample was peripheral blood, taken in a trial of Ad26.COV2.S vaccine versus placebo. Source of these receptors: a person aged 18-60 years who received the Ad26.COV2.S COVID-19 vaccine or a placebo.

J is TRBJ1-2 and V is TRBV19, with D unresolved. V lost 6 bases, J lost 0 bases, and 14 bases lay in between. The length of the CDR3 is 15 residues. The germline CDR1 and CDR2 sequences are LNHDA and SQIVND (reference sequence). Here the CDR3 reads CASRTQRIANYGYTF. Here the CDR3 DNA reads TGTGCCAGTAGGACCCAGAGAATAGCTAACTATGGCTACACCTTC.

This clone was seen a single time. The rearrangement links TRBV24-1 to TRBJ2-1; 8 bases match TRBD2. The trim removed 4 bases at V and 7 bases at J, leaving 11 bases unmatched. CDR3 length equals 16 residues. Per the germline V gene, CDR1 is KGHDR and CDR2 is SFDVKD. The CDR3 DNA sequence: TGTGCCACCAGTGAGCCCGGGACTAGTTCATTGAATGAGCAGTTCTTC. As protein: CATSEPGTSSLNEQFF.

V is TRBV6-5 and J is TRBJ1-2; maybe TRBD1 (6 bases). The V and J ends lost 5 bases and 8 bases respectively, with 9 bases between them. The CDR3 is 11 residues long. The germline gives CDR1 MNHEY, CDR2 SVGAGI. CDR3 sequence (DNA): TGTGCCAGCAGTCACGGGGGCGGCTACACCTTC. This sequence encodes CASSHGGGYTF.

This clone has more than one count but fewer than ten. The chain combines TRBV4-2 with TRBJ1-1, with unresolved D. V lost 8 bases and J 0 bases, leaving 10 bases between the germline ends. Germline V gene lookup returns CDR1 LGHNA and CDR2 YNFKEQ. The CDR3 covers 13 residues. In DNA form, the CDR3 reads TGTGCCAGCCGCCCGGGTGTGAACACTGAAGCTTTCTTT. Amino acid sequence: CASRPGVNTEAFF.

This sequence joins TRBV28 and TRBJ2-7, with TRBD2 matching 11 bases. CDR1 and CDR2 from the germline V gene are MDHEN and SYDVKM. Trimming at V came to 6 bases and at J to 4 bases, leaving 8 bases not matched to a gene. The CDR3 runs 15 residues. The CDR3 nucleotides are TGTGCCAGCAGACCCGGGACTAGCGGCACGTACGAGCAGTACTTC. Encoded protein: CASRPGTSGTYEQYF. Full variable domain (outside the CDR3, taken from reference TRBV28 and TRBJ2-7): DVKVTQSSRYLVKRTGEKVFLECVQDMDHENMFWYRQDPGLGLRLIYFSYDVKMKEKGDIPEGYSVSREKKERFSLILESASTNQTSMYLCASRPGTSGTYEQYFGPGTRLTVT.

This chain connects TRBV28 to TRBJ2-4; 7 nucleotides line up with TRBD2. Losses at the gene ends were 6 bases for V and 7 bases for J; bases not matched to a gene: 12. This CDR3 comprises 15 residues. The germline V gene encodes CDR1 MDHEN and CDR2 SYDVKM. The CDR3 sequence: CASRPSPGEGNIQYF. In nucleotides, the CDR3 is TGTGCCAGCAGACCCTCCCCGGGGGAGGGGAACATTCAGTACTTC.

The chain joins TRBV12-5 to TRBJ1-5; D uncertain. Trimming pared 3 bases from V and 7 bases from J, leaving 19 bases between. CDR3 length: 16 amino acids. CDR1 LGHNT and CDR2 FRNRAP come from the germline V gene. As DNA, the CDR3 is TGTGCTAGTGGTTTTGGGGTCATGGGGTCTAAACAGCCCCAGCATTTT. Translation gives CASGFGVMGSKQPQHF.

V is TRBV7-9 and J is TRBJ2-1; 12 bases are shared with TRBD2. The V gene's germline CDR1 is SEHNR and CDR2 FQNEAQ (reference sequence). The CDR3 is made up of 15 amino acids. The J segment lost 3 bases and the V segment lost 6 bases, leaving 3 bases of the junction unmatched. The chain's CDR3 is CASSLAGGFYNEQFF. For the CDR3, the DNA is TGTGCCAGCAGTCTAGCGGGGGGGTTCTACAATGAGCAGTTCTTC.

The chain carries TRBV3-1 (or the pseudogene TRBV3-2) and TRBJ2-3, with TRBD2 identical over 12 bases. Germline CDR1 is LGHDT and CDR2 is YNNKEL (reference sequence). Unmatched junction bases numbered 13, after V lost 0 bases and J lost 3 bases. The CDR3 is made up of 20 amino acids. CDR3 amino acids: CASSQEVRTSGVSQTDTQYF. The CDR3 region has the DNA TGTGCCAGCAGCCAAGAGGTTAGGACTAGCGGGGTATCCCAAACAGATACGCAGTATTTT.

The V and J genes are TRBV7-8 and TRBJ1-5, with TRBD1 identical over 10 bases. Germline V gene lookup returns CDR1 SGHVS and CDR2 FQNEAQ. Unmatched junction bases numbered 18, after V lost 1 base and J lost 6 bases. The CDR3 runs 20 residues. The CDR3 protein is CASSLGGRTGGEARFQPQHF. CDR3 DNA: TGTGCCAGCAGCTTAGGAGGCCGGACAGGGGGAGAAGCAAGATTTCAGCCCCAGCATTTT.

The V and J genes are TRBV5-5 and TRBJ2-5; D possibly matches TRBD1 or TRBD2 (6 bases each). Germline CDR1 is SGHKS and CDR2 is YYEKEE (reference sequence). The CDR3 runs 15 residues. The V and J ends lost 2 bases and 2 bases respectively, with 13 bases between them. The CDR3 region has the DNA TGTGCCAGCAGCTTTAGGGGGGCCGGTCAAGAGACCCAGTACTTC. Protein sequence: CASSFRGAGQETQYF.

This chain connects TRBV7-9 to TRBJ2-3; D is unclear. The CDR3 contains 14 residues. Trimming pared 5 bases from V and 1 base from J, leaving 10 bases between. Per germline, CDR1 SEHNR and CDR2 FQNEAQ (reference sequence). The CDR3 reads CASSPFAGTDTQYF. The DNA of the CDR3 is TGTGCCAGCAGCCCGTTTGCCGGCACAGATACGCAGTATTTT.

J is TRBJ2-2 and V is TRBV2, with 13 bases identical to TRBD2. The CDR3 sequence is 16 residues long. The trim removed 6 bases at V and 7 bases at J, leaving 8 bases unmatched. The germline V gene has CDR1 SNHLY and CDR2 FYNNEI. CDR3 protein: CASRRTSGGGHGELFF. CDR3 coding DNA: TGTGCCAGCAGACGCACTAGCGGGGGGGGGCACGGGGAGCTGTTTTTT. Supplemented by reference TRBV2 and TRBJ2-2, the full variable domain reads EPEVTQTPSHQVTQMGQEVILRCVPISNHLYFYWYRQILGQKVEFLVSFYNNEISEKSEIFDDQFSVERPDGSNFTLKIRSTKLEDSAMYFCASRRTSGGGHGELFFGEGSRLTVL.

A single count supports this clone. The chain links TRBV20-1 to TRBJ2-3, with a weak D call TRBD1 (5 bases). This CDR3 contains 11 residues. The germline CDR1 and CDR2 sequences are DFQATT and SNEGSKA (reference sequence). The V end lost 6 bases, the J end lost 6 bases, and 10 bases lay between the germline ends. The CDR3 DNA reads as TGCAGTGCGAATTCAGGGGATACGCAGTATTTT. This codes for CSANSGDTQYF.

The gene calls are TRBV19 and TRBJ1-6; unclear D gene. With 1 base removed from V and 6 bases from J, the gap between germline ends came to 10 bases. Per the germline V gene, CDR1 is LNHDA and CDR2 is SQIVND (reference sequence). The CDR3 runs 15 residues. In nucleotides, the CDR3 is TGTGCCAGTAGTATAGGGCCGGGCCTTAATTCACCCCTCCACTTT. This sequence encodes CASSIGPGLNSPLHF.

The rearrangement links TRBV28 to TRBJ1-6; TRBD1 matches 7 bases. V was pared by 5 bases and J by 9 bases, with 4 bases of the junction left unmatched. Germline V gives CDR1 MDHEN, CDR2 SYDVKM. The CDR3 totals 13 residues. CDR3 loop: CASSRGLTSPLHF. In nucleotides, the CDR3 is TGTGCCAGCAGTAGGGGGCTGACTTCACCCCTCCACTTT.

This chain uses TRBV6-1 with TRBJ2-4, with D possibly matching TRBD2 (6 bases). The germline gives CDR1 MNHNS, CDR2 SASEGT. CDR3 length: 16 amino acids. V lost 2 bases to trimming and J lost 0 bases, with 11 bases between them. CDR3 DNA: TGTGCCAGCAGTGAATCCGGGGGAGTAGCCAAAAACATTCAGTACTTC. It codes for CASSESGGVAKNIQYF.

The chain carries TRBV6-5 and TRBJ1-4; a weak D match, TRBD1 (5 bases). Germline V lookup: CDR1 MNHEY, CDR2 SVGAGI. This CDR3 has 11 amino acids. The germline V and J ends were trimmed by 2 bases and 10 bases, with 5 bases remaining between them. The CDR3 is CASSYGGKLFF. As DNA, the CDR3 is TGTGCCAGCAGTTACGGGGGAAAACTGTTTTTT.

V is TRBV6-1 and J is TRBJ1-5; D unclear. CDR1 and CDR2 from the germline V gene are MNHNS and SASEGT. The CDR3 runs to 15 residues. Trimming shortened V by 1 base and J by 3 bases, and 10 bases separated the two germline ends. The CDR3 protein is CASSEVPGYNQPQHF. CDR3 coding DNA: TGTGCCAGCAGTGAAGTCCCGGGGTACAATCAGCCCCAGCATTTT.

The chain joins TRBV7-6 to TRBJ2-7; 7 positions agree with TRBD1. After removal of 1 base from V and 4 bases from J, the junction contained 10 bases not matched to a gene. CDR1 and CDR2 from the germline V gene are SGHVS and FNYEAQ. CDR3 length equals 16 residues. Here the CDR3 reads CASSLGQGQASYEQYF. The DNA for the CDR3 is TGTGCCAGCAGCTTAGGGCAAGGACAGGCCTCATACGAGCAGTACTTC.

V gene TRBV5-1 combines with J gene TRBJ1-6, with 8 bases aligning to TRBD1. V lost 4 bases, J lost 7 bases, and 10 bases stayed unmatched. This CDR3 region has 16 residues. Germline assignment: CDR1 SGHRS and CDR2 YFSETQ. The CDR3 here is CASSTDRVRGNSPLHF. Here the CDR3 DNA reads TGCGCCAGCAGCACGGACAGGGTGAGGGGAAATTCACCCCTCCACTTT.

The chain employs TRBV28 and TRBJ2-7, with 7 bases identical to TRBD1. Germline loops: CDR1 MDHEN, CDR2 SYDVKM. This CDR3 region has 13 residues. Trimming cost V 6 bases and J 4 bases; bases outside gene matches: 6. CDR3 sequence reads: CASSPGQDYEQYF. The CDR3 bases are TGTGCCAGCAGCCCTGGACAGGATTACGAGCAGTACTTC. Drawing the rest from reference TRBV28 and TRBJ2-7, the complete variable domain is DVKVTQSSRYLVKRTGEKVFLECVQDMDHENMFWYRQDPGLGLRLIYFSYDVKMKEKGDIPEGYSVSREKKERFSLILESASTNQTSMYLCASSPGQDYEQYFGPGTRLTVT.